The entry below gives a single T cell receptor beta chain sequence along with its context. Antigen unknown. These data come from a study of cytomegalovirus exposure and HLA in healthy donors. Study conclusions and caveats: What was likely a sequencing artifact was a cluster of highly shared sequence variants.

The PCR contained 60 Vbeta and 13 Jbeta primers. The data were produced by immunoSEQ multiplex PCR, yet TCRdb's version contains in-frame clones alone and is incomplete. The sample lists 210,000 or so clones; around 85% were seen once. In germline, CDR1 is SEHNR, CDR2 FQNEAQ (reference sequence). Trimming shortened V by 5 bases and J by 8 bases, and 21 bases separated the two germline ends. CDR3 size: 15 residues. The TCR comes from a girl aged 2 to 9 in good health and CMV-seronegative. The J gene is TRBJ1-2, the V gene TRBV7-9; TRBD1 is a possible D gene (6 bases). Sequencing used PBMCs. CDR3 sequence (DNA): TGTGCCAGCAGCCCTAGTCATGGGGGCACCTTAGGCTACACCTTC. As protein: CASSPSHGGTLGYTF.